Following are 29 T cell receptor beta chains from one sample sequenced in a study of T cell repertoires in cytomegalovirus infection. These receptors have no known antigen. Via MiXCR, TCRdb re-called the reads, giving one row per CDR3 protein. In the table there are approximately 990,000 distinct CDR3 sequences, approximately 31% of which are singletons. The input for sequencing was cultured CD8+ T cells from PBMCs, taken from culture after CMV antigen stimulation. These receptors came from a human donor in good health (CMV status not recorded). Some clones in this sample may be carry-over from other donors' samples.

Remarks on this clonotype: A clone one base away is much larger, so this may be a read error. The V call is TRBV6-6, the J call TRBJ2-1; D gene uncertain. The germline V and J ends were trimmed by 0 bases and 5 bases, with 14 bases remaining between them. The CDR3 spans 16 residues. Germline lookup yields CDR1 MNHNY and CDR2 SVGAGI (reference sequence). CDR3 in amino acids: CASSYSIASFDNEQFF. CDR3 DNA sequence: TGTGCCAGCAGTTACTCGATAGCCAGCTTCGACAATGAGCAGTTCTTC.

The J gene is TRBJ1-6, the V gene TRBV10-3; D is undetermined. V dropped 3 bases and J dropped 7 bases, with 13 bases sitting between them. The germline gives CDR1 ENHRY, CDR2 SYGVKD. The CDR3 covers 15 residues. For the CDR3, the DNA is TGTGCCATCAGTGAAAGGACGGTGTCCAATTCACCCCTCCACTTT. Translation: CAISERTVSNSPLHF.

This chain connects TRBV6-2 or TRBV6-3 to TRBJ2-7, with no clear D. CDR3 length equals 14 residues. The ends were cut back, 5 bases at V and 4 bases at J, with 15 bases in the middle. Germline-derived CDR1 and CDR2 are MNHEY and SVGEGT. The CDR3 protein is CASSLLETSYEQYV. CDR3 bases: TGTGCCAGCAGTCTACTGGAGACATCTTACGAGCAGTACGTC.

The CDR3 region has the DNA TGTGCCAGCAGTGAATACTTCCACAACGGGGACACTGAAGCTTTCTTT. Its translation is CASSEYFHNGDTEAFF. The chain recombines TRBV25-1 with TRBJ1-1; D uncertain. The CDR3 totals 16 residues. The V end was cut by 0 bases, the J end by 3 bases, with 14 bases between. Per germline, CDR1 MGHDK and CDR2 SYGVNS.

This sequence joins TRBV6-2 or TRBV6-3 and TRBJ2-1, with D tentatively TRBD2 (5 bases). The CDR3 sequence is 13 residues long. Germline V lookup: CDR1 MNHEY, CDR2 SVGEGT. The germline V and J ends were trimmed by 2 bases and 13 bases, with 15 bases remaining between them. CDR3 in amino acids: CASSYPPEEDQFF. CDR3 DNA: TGTGCCAGCAGTTACCCCCCGGAGGAGGACCAGTTCTTC.

This chain links TRBV29-1 with TRBJ1-2, with D possibly being TRBD1 (6 bases). Germline assignment: CDR1 SQVTM and CDR2 ANQGSEA. The CDR3 has 14 residues. The V and J ends lost 6 bases and 2 bases respectively, with 16 bases between them. DNA for the CDR3: TGCAGCGTCCCCGATGGAGGGGGGAACTATGGCTACACCTTC. As protein: CSVPDGGGNYGYTF.

V and J are TRBV12-3 or TRBV12-4 and TRBJ2-1, with 10 positions matching TRBD2. The V segment lost 1 base and the J segment 3 bases; nucleotides outside the gene matches: 6. This CDR3 is 17 amino acids long. The CDR3 here is CASSLGFGLADYNEQFF. The DNA for the CDR3 is TGTGCCAGCAGTTTAGGCTTTGGACTAGCGGACTACAATGAGCAGTTCTTC.

The V gene is TRBV7-6, the J gene TRBJ1-6, with D perhaps matching TRBD1 (6 bases). This CDR3 spans 14 amino acids. V lost 5 bases and J 7 bases, leaving 12 bases between the germline ends. CDR1 and CDR2 from the germline V gene are SGHVS and FNYEAQ. CDR3 residues: CASSGRGRNSPLHF. CDR3 in DNA: TGTGCCAGCAGCGGCAGGGGTAGGAATTCACCCCTCCACTTT.

This clonotype was seen a few times. The chain combines TRBV2 with TRBJ2-7; D uncertain. Germline lookup yields CDR1 SNHLY and CDR2 FYNNEI. The V end lost 8 bases, the J end lost 2 bases, and 16 bases lay between the germline ends. This CDR3 comprises 14 residues. The CDR3 loop is CASAARQNTYEQYF. The DNA for the CDR3 is TGTGCCAGCGCGGCCAGACAAAATACCTACGAGCAGTACTTC.

The genes are TRBV11-2 and TRBJ2-3; D possibly matches TRBD1 or TRBD2 (6 bases each). V lost 6 bases and J lost 2, with 21 bases in between. This CDR3 has 17 amino acids. Looked up from germline, CDR1 is SGHAT and CDR2 is FQNNGV. CDR3 in DNA: TGTGCCAGCAGTCAACGTGGGGGGCCGGGACACACAGATACGCAGTATTTT. Its protein product is CASSQRGGPGHTDTQYF.

This clonotype was seen ten or more times. J is TRBJ1-1 and V is TRBV7-8; no clear D gene. The germline gives CDR1 SGHVS, CDR2 FQNEAQ. This CDR3 region has 14 residues. Trimming took 1 base from V and 6 from J, leaving 12 bases between them. This CDR3 is CASSLDGRWPEAFF. CDR3 bases: TGTGCCAGCAGCTTAGACGGCAGGTGGCCTGAAGCTTTCTTT.

This clonotype has ten or more counts. The chain recombines TRBV20-1 with TRBJ2-7; D is perhaps TRBD1 or TRBD2 (5 bases each). V was trimmed by 3 bases and J by 3 bases, leaving 18 bases between them. The CDR3 spans 15 residues. Germline V gene data show CDR1 as DFQATT and CDR2 as SNEGSKA (reference sequence). The CDR3 DNA sequence: TGCAGTGCTAGGGGGTCCGGGGACCCAAACTACGAGCAGTACTTC. It encodes CSARGSGDPNYEQYF.

This clonotype was recorded a few times. The J gene is TRBJ2-5, the V gene TRBV7-3, with D unresolved. From germline, CDR1 is SGHTA and CDR2 FQGTGA. This CDR3 region has 13 residues. V lost 3 bases to trimming and J lost 2 bases, with 7 bases between them. Here the CDR3 DNA reads TGTGCCAGCAGCTTTAACAAACAAGAGACCCAGTACTTC. Translating gives CASSFNKQETQYF.

In this sample, this clonotype turned up a few times. This sequence joins TRBV12-5 and TRBJ2-3; D might be TRBD1 (8 bases). CDR1 and CDR2 (germline): LGHNT, FRNRAP. Trimming removed 3 bases at V and 3 bases at J, with 16 bases between. The length of the CDR3 is 16 residues. CDR3 bases: TGTGCTAGTGGTTTCTGGACAGGGAGGGAGACAGATACGCAGTATTTT. This translates into CASGFWTGRETDTQYF.

This clonotype was picked up a small number of times. J is TRBJ2-7 and V is TRBV15; a possible D gene is TRBD1 (6 bases). This CDR3 is 13 amino acids long. The germline V gene encodes CDR1 LNHNV and CDR2 YYDKDF (reference sequence). The V end lost 5 bases, the J end lost 2 bases, and 10 bases lay between the germline ends. CDR3 DNA: TGTGCCACCAGCTTGCGACAGGCCTACGAGCAGTACTTC. Its protein is CATSLRQAYEQYF.

This clonotype has just one count. This chain uses TRBV19 with TRBJ1-1; D gene unclear. This CDR3 is built from 15 residues. V shed 3 bases and J shed 1 base, with 12 bases lying between them. From germline, CDR1 is LNHDA and CDR2 SQIVND (reference sequence). Written as DNA, the CDR3 is TGTGCCAGTAGTATTGACCGGCGACAGAACACTGAAGCTTTCTTT. It translates to CASSIDRRQNTEAFF.

In this sample, this clonotype turned up a few times. This sequence joins TRBV6-6 and TRBJ1-6; 8 nucleotides agree with TRBD1. This CDR3 region has 17 residues. Trimming at V came to 6 bases and at J to 0 bases, leaving 7 bases not matched to a gene. Germline CDR1 and CDR2: MNHNY and SVGAGI (reference sequence). The CDR3 DNA follows: TGTGCCAGCAGGCACGACAGGGGTAGCTCCTATAATTCACCCCTCCACTTT. Its protein product is CASRHDRGSSYNSPLHF.

The genes are TRBV24-1 and TRBJ2-6; 7 nucleotides line up with TRBD1. The CDR3 loop spans 18 amino acids. The V segment lost 6 bases and the J segment 0 bases; nucleotides outside the gene matches: 10. The germline V gene encodes CDR1 KGHDR and CDR2 SFDVKD. The CDR3 is CATSPRQGPHSGANVLTF. The CDR3, as DNA: TGTGCCACCAGTCCCCGACAGGGCCCCCACTCTGGGGCCAACGTCCTGACTTTC.

V is TRBV11-3 and J is TRBJ2-1; TRBD2 agrees at 8 bases. CDR1 is SGHNT and CDR2 is YENEEA in the germline V gene. The CDR3 has 15 residues. With V trimmed by 5 bases and J by 1 base, 4 bases remained unmatched. For the CDR3, the DNA is TGTGCCAGCAGCCGTAGCGGGGAATCCTACAATGAGCAGTTCTTC. It codes for CASSRSGESYNEQFF.

V gene TRBV6-6 combines with J gene TRBJ2-7, with unresolved D. The germline CDR1 and CDR2 sequences are MNHNY and SVGAGI (reference sequence). Trimming left V 8 bases short and J 9 bases short, with 11 bases between. There are 10 residues in the CDR3. Here the CDR3 reads CASLLGTQYF. CDR3 sequence (DNA): TGTGCCAGCCTTCTGGGTACGCAGTACTTC.

This chain uses TRBV6-1 with TRBJ1-3, with unresolved D. Germline CDR1 is MNHNS and CDR2 is SASEGT. The CDR3 is made up of 15 amino acids. The V end was cut by 2 bases, the J end by 0 bases, with 8 bases between. The CDR3 loop reads CASSENDASGNTIYF. CDR3 DNA sequence: TGTGCCAGCAGTGAAAACGATGCCTCTGGAAACACCATATATTTT.

This clonotype was seen a handful of times. The chain combines TRBV4-3 with TRBJ2-7, with D unresolved. Deletions cut 0 bases from V and 4 bases from J, with 7 bases between. The V gene's germline CDR1 is LGHNA and CDR2 YSLEER. The CDR3 loop spans 13 amino acids. This CDR3 reads CASSQELGYEQYV. CDR3 nucleotide sequence: TGCGCCAGCAGCCAAGAACTCGGGTACGAGCAGTACGTC.

This chain joins TRBV2 and TRBJ1-4, with D unresolved. The germline V gene encodes CDR1 SNHLY and CDR2 FYNNEI. The length of the CDR3 is 15 residues. The ends were cut back, 3 bases at V and 4 bases at J, with 12 bases in the middle. CDR3 bases: TGTGCCAGCAGTGATTCTAGGGCGTTTAATGAAAAACTGTTTTTT. Protein product: CASSDSRAFNEKLFF.

This clonotype came up a few times. The V gene is TRBV12-3 or TRBV12-4, the J gene TRBJ1-2; TRBD1 aligns across 7 bases. V lost 8 bases to trimming and J lost 0 bases; unmatched junction nucleotides: 6. CDR3 length equals 14 residues. CDR3 sequence (DNA): TGTGCCAGCCGACGGGACAGAGCTAACTATGGCTACACCTTC. This translates into CASRRDRANYGYTF.

This clonotype has at least ten counts. V usage is TRBV11-2 and J usage is TRBJ2-1; D might be TRBD1 or TRBD2, each matching 5 bases. The CDR3 has 15 amino acids. Germline V lookup: CDR1 SGHAT, CDR2 FQNNGV. Trimming cost V 3 bases and J 3 bases, with 12 bases left between them. CDR3 in amino acids: CASSLGGGIYNEQFF. CDR3 sequence (DNA): TGTGCCAGCAGCTTGGGTGGGGGAATCTACAATGAGCAGTTCTTC.

This clonotype occurred a few times. The chain is built from TRBV6-2 or TRBV6-3 and TRBJ2-7; D call uncertain. This CDR3 is 15 amino acids long. The germline V and J ends were trimmed by 0 bases and 0 bases, with 9 bases remaining between them. Germline CDR1 reads MNHEY; CDR2 reads SVGEGT. CDR3 sequence: CASSYSSGSSYEQYV. The CDR3 DNA sequence: TGTGCCAGCAGTTACTCGTCAGGTAGCTCCTACGAGCAGTACGTC.

The chain uses TRBV6-2 or TRBV6-3 and TRBJ1-6, with D possibly matching TRBD1 (5 bases). Between the trimmed V and J ends, which lost 6 bases and 7 bases, there was a span of 13 bases. The CDR3 is made up of 14 amino acids. Germline CDR1 reads MNHEY; CDR2 reads SVGEGT. The CDR3 DNA reads as TGTGCCAGCAGCCACGGACAAAAGAATTCACCCCTCCACTTT. It translates to CASSHGQKNSPLHF.

Of note for this clonotype: Being one base from a much bigger clone, this may be a read error. J is TRBJ2-2 and V is TRBV7-6; D may be TRBD1 (7 bases). The CDR3 is 15 amino acids. Germline assignment: CDR1 SGHVS and CDR2 FNYEAQ. CDR3 protein: CVSSLAAGGTGELFF. CDR3 DNA sequence: TGTGTCAGCAGCTTAGCGGCAGGGGGCACCGGGGAGCTGTTTTTT.

The chain employs TRBV6-4 and TRBJ2-2; no definite D call. Trimming shortened V by 3 bases and J by 1 base, and 6 bases separated the two germline ends. Germline V CDR1 and CDR2: MRHNA, SNTAGT. There are 14 residues in the CDR3. CDR3 sequence reads: CASSERVNTGELFF. As DNA, the CDR3 is TGTGCCAGCAGTGAAAGGGTGAACACCGGGGAGCTGTTTTTT.